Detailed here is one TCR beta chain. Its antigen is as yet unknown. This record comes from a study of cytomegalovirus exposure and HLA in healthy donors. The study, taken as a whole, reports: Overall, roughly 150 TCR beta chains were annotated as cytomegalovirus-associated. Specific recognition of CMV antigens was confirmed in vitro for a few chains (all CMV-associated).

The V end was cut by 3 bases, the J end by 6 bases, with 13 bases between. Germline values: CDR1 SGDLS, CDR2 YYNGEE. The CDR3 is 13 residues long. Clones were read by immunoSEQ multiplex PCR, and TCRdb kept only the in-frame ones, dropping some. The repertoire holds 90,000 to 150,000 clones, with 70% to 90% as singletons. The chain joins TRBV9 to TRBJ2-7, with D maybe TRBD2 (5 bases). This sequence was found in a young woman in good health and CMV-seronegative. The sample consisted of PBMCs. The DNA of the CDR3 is TGTGCCAGCAGCGCCACTGGAGGATCCGAGCAGTACTTC. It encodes CASSATGGSEQYF.